The clone carrying this TCR beta chain was counted only a few times. Its antigen is not known. A read error may explain this, as a much larger clone is one base away. Together with a sample-barcoded 5' primer, a J-beta primer mix was included in a second PCR lasting about 7 to 11 cycles. TCRdb recomputed calls from the 5' RACE reads with MiXCR, one row per CDR3 protein. The table lists roughly 900,000 distinct CDR3 sequences, less than 35% of them singletons. The sample is drawn from a study of blood T cells in healthy people across ages. Study results and limitations: Older age went with lower TCR beta diversity per million T cells, in a roughly linear way. Across samples, TCR beta diversity tracked strongly with naive T cell percentage.

The CDR3 spans 14 residues. Germline-derived CDR1 and CDR2 are SGHRS and YFSETQ. The sequence was collected from a woman aged 80 or over in good health. The material sequenced was blood. The chain employs TRBV5-1 and TRBJ2-3, with TRBD1 matching 9 bases. This chain's CDR3 is CTSRKQGATDTQYF. The CDR3 coding sequence is TGCACCAGCAGGAAACAGGGGGCCACAGATACGCAGTATTTT.